The entry below describes one T cell receptor beta chain. The junction and the germline gene differ at one end; a read error may be behind it. This specimen belongs to a study of CD8 T cells in Susac syndrome. The RNA input was roughly 0.45 to 1 ug, and it was reverse transcribed with random hexamers. TCR beta CDR3 was amplified by immunoSEQ multiplex PCR. This amplification extended across 54 Vbeta and 13 Jbeta segments. TCRdb itself ran the immunoSEQ multiplex PCR reads through MiXCR, one entry per CDR3 protein. The data contain about 280,000 distinct CDR3 sequences, more than 75% of them singletons. Those who served as multiple sclerosis controls were treatment-naive patients with stable or active relapsing-remitting disease. This CDR3 region has 16 residues. CDR1 and CDR2 (germline): SSHAT, FNYEAQ (reference sequence).

The sample taken for sequencing was CD8+ T cells from PBMCs. The V and J genes are TRBV7-7 and TRBJ2-1, with D maybe TRBD1 (5 bases). This TCR derives from a human donor with multiple sclerosis. As DNA, the CDR3 is TGTGCTAGCAGCTTGGGAACAAGGGGCTCCTACAATGAGCAGTTCTTC. Translated, it gives CASSLGTRGSYNEQFF.